The 32 T cell receptor beta chains reported below all come from one sample, sequenced in a study of T cell changes during pregnancy in multiple sclerosis. Sequencing used immunoSEQ multiplex PCR; TCRdb keeps in-frame clones, though not all of them. This table holds 40,000 to 60,000 clones, roughly 94% found once. The sequencing here drew on CD8+ T cells from peripheral blood mononuclear cells, taken in the first trimester of pregnancy. The origin of the receptors is a female donor with multiple sclerosis, enrolled in a pregnancy study.

This rearrangement joins TRBV19 to TRBJ2-7; no clear D. The CDR3 length is 10 residues. Germline loops: CDR1 LNHDA, CDR2 SQIVND (reference sequence). CDR3 nucleotide sequence: TGTGTAGTTGTGCCCTACGAGCAGTACTTC. Its protein is CVVVPYEQYF.

The sample holds one count of this clone. V and J are TRBV7-2 and TRBJ2-3; no firm D call. This CDR3 spans 16 amino acids. Germline V gene data show CDR1 as SGHTA and CDR2 as FQGNSA. The ends were cut back, 1 base at V and 4 bases at J, with 15 bases in the middle. As DNA, the CDR3 is TGTGCCAGCAGCTTAGTTCCCTATTCCTTAGCAGATACGCAGTATTTT. Translating gives CASSLVPYSLADTQYF.

Here the CDR3 DNA reads TGCGCCAGCAGGCGGGACCTAACCTACGAGCAGTACTTC. This codes for CASRRDLTYEQYF. V gene TRBV10-2 combines with J gene TRBJ2-7; D is possibly TRBD2 (6 bases). The CDR3 runs 13 residues. From germline, CDR1 is WSHSY and CDR2 SAAADI. V was shortened by 6 bases and J by 2 bases, with 11 bases between the two germline ends.

This chain uses TRBV15 with TRBJ2-3, with 12 bases lining up with TRBD2. CDR1 is LNHNV, CDR2 YYDKDF, per germline (reference sequence). The CDR3 contains 18 residues. V gave up 4 bases and J gave up 3 bases; unmatched junction bases: 11. CDR3 sequence reads: CATSKTPVTSGSTDTQYF. CDR3 DNA sequence: TGTGCCACCAGCAAAACCCCGGTGACTAGCGGGAGTACAGATACGCAGTATTTT.

This clone was seen a single time. The chain combines TRBV27 with TRBJ1-1; 7 positions agree with TRBD1. The J segment lost 5 bases and the V segment lost 9 bases, leaving 6 bases of the junction unmatched. CDR1 is MNHEY, CDR2 SMNVEV, per germline (reference sequence). The CDR3 is 12 amino acids. CDR3 nucleotides: TGTGCCAGTATGACAGGGAGGACTGAAGCTTTCTTT. It codes for CASMTGRTEAFF.

The chain joins TRBV9 to TRBJ1-1, with D possibly TRBD1 on 5 matching bases. The CDR3 contains 15 residues. V dropped 3 bases and J dropped 0 bases, with 12 bases sitting between them. Per the germline V gene, CDR1 is SGDLS and CDR2 is YYNGEE. CDR3 bases: TGTGCCAGCAGCGGGGGCGGCGAAATGAACACTGAAGCTTTCTTT. Translation: CASSGGGEMNTEAFF.

This sequence joins TRBV7-8 and TRBJ2-1; 9 bases match TRBD2. The CDR3 extends over 20 amino acids. Germline V gene data show CDR1 as SGHVS and CDR2 as FQNEAQ. V was clipped by 3 bases and J by 0 bases; unmatched bases: 15. CDR3 residues: CASSFPAGGDPPSSYNEQFF. The CDR3, as DNA: TGTGCCAGCAGCTTTCCCGCGGGAGGGGACCCACCCAGCTCCTACAATGAGCAGTTCTTC.

The rearrangement uses TRBV6-4 and TRBJ2-2; TRBD1 might be the D (6 bases). The CDR3 sequence is 13 residues long. CDR1 MRHNA and CDR2 SNTAGT come from the germline V gene. V was pared by 6 bases and J by 5 bases, with 10 bases between. DNA of the CDR3: TGTGCCAGCAGCCCAGGGGAGACCGGGGAGCTGTTTTTT. Translation: CASSPGETGELFF.

The chain links TRBV4-1 to TRBJ2-7, with 12 bases lining up with TRBD2. This CDR3 is built from 15 residues. The germline V gene encodes CDR1 MGHRA and CDR2 YSYEKL. With V trimmed by 4 bases and J by 4 bases, 5 bases remained unmatched. CDR3 protein: CASSPGLAGAYEQYF. In nucleotides, the CDR3 is TGCGCCAGCAGCCCGGGACTAGCGGGTGCATACGAGCAGTACTTC.

V is TRBV11-2 and J is TRBJ1-1; D call uncertain. The length of the CDR3 is 12 residues. CDR1 is SGHAT and CDR2 is FQNNGV in the germline V gene. V lost 5 bases and J lost 5, with 9 bases in between. The CDR3 loop reads CASSASATEAFF. For the CDR3, the DNA is TGTGCCAGCAGCGCGTCCGCGACTGAAGCTTTCTTT.

The chain has TRBV4-2 and TRBJ2-1; 7 bases line up with TRBD2. There are 17 residues in the CDR3. Per the germline V gene, CDR1 is LGHNA and CDR2 is YNFKEQ. After removal of 0 bases from V and 1 base from J, the junction contained 6 bases not matched to a gene. CDR3 DNA: TGTGCCAGCAGCCAAGATCGGGCGGGAGCATCCTACAATGAGCAGTTCTTC. Amino acids: CASSQDRAGASYNEQFF.

V gene TRBV5-5 combines with J gene TRBJ1-1; a possible D gene is TRBD1 (5 bases). This CDR3 has 13 amino acids. CDR1 SGHKS and CDR2 YYEKEE come from the germline V gene (reference sequence). V shed 8 bases and J shed 5 bases, with 16 bases lying between them. CDR3 loop: CASQGGARTEAFF. The CDR3 bases are TGTGCCAGTCAGGGAGGGGCGAGGACTGAAGCTTTCTTT.

This clone came up once. The chain's CDR3 is CASSLGTGTGELFF. Here the CDR3 DNA reads TGTGCCAGCAGCTTGGGGACAGGGACCGGGGAGCTGTTTTTT. This chain uses TRBV5-6 with TRBJ2-2; 8 bases map to TRBD1. Trimming at V came to 0 bases and at J to 5 bases, leaving 0 bases not matched to a gene. This CDR3 contains 14 residues. Germline lookup yields CDR1 SGHDT and CDR2 YYEEEE.

The rearrangement links TRBV21-1 to TRBJ2-5; the table calls TRBD2, which could not be checked here. TRBV21-1 is deemed a pseudogene. This CDR3 has 16 residues. The CDR3 nucleotides read TGTGCCAGCAAGGGGGGACTAGCGGGAGTTCAAGAGACCCAGTACTTC. Its protein is CASKGGLAGVQETQYF.

The table lists this clone with a count of one. This chain joins TRBV5-1 and TRBJ1-5; 7 bases fit TRBD1. J gave up 2 bases and V 0 bases, and 5 bases lay outside the gene matches. The CDR3 is 16 residues long. Germline V gene sequence: CDR1 SGHRS, CDR2 YFSETQ. DNA for the CDR3: TGCGCCAGCAGCTTGGGAGGGACAGATGGCAATCAGCCCCAGCATTTT. It specifies CASSLGGTDGNQPQHF. The full variable domain, completed using reference TRBV5-1 and TRBJ1-5, is KAGVTQTPRYLIKTRGQQVTLSCSPISGHRSVSWYQQTPGQGLQFLFEYFSETQRNKGNFPGRFSGRQFSNSRSEMNVSTLELGDSALYLCASSLGGTDGNQPQHFGDGTRLSIL.

CDR3 amino acids: CSVRTLNTEAFF. The CDR3 region has the DNA TGCAGCGTTCGGACTCTGAACACTGAAGCTTTCTTT. This chain links TRBV29-1 with TRBJ1-1; D is undetermined. Trimming took 5 bases from V and 0 from J, leaving 7 bases between them. This CDR3 is built from 12 residues. Germline CDR1 reads SQVTM; CDR2 reads ANQGSEA.

This chain links TRBV5-4 with TRBJ2-7; D uncertain. The CDR3 spans 13 residues. The germline gives CDR1 SGHNT, CDR2 YYREEE (reference sequence). With 1 base removed from V and 0 bases from J, the gap between germline ends came to 5 bases. The CDR3 is CASSLRASYEQYF. In nucleotides, the CDR3 is TGTGCCAGCAGCTTGCGAGCCTCCTACGAGCAGTACTTC.

The chain joins TRBV7-9 to TRBJ1-1, with D possibly TRBD1 on 5 matching bases. The CDR3 is 15 residues long. Germline loops: CDR1 SEHNR, CDR2 FQNEAQ (reference sequence). The ends were cut back, 10 bases at V and 1 base at J, with 19 bases in the middle. This CDR3 is CATSRDPGGNTEAFF. In DNA, the CDR3 is TGTGCCACTTCGCGGGACCCGGGAGGGAACACTGAAGCTTTCTTT. The entire variable domain, with the rest obtained from reference TRBV7-9 and TRBJ1-1, is as follows: DTGVSQNPRHKITKRGQNVTFRCDPISEHNRLYWYRQTLGQGPEFLTYFQNEAQLEKSRLLSDRFSAERPKGSFSTLEIQRTEQGDSAMYLCATSRDPGGNTEAFFGQGTRLTVV.

This chain connects TRBV27 to TRBJ1-2, with a weak D call TRBD1 (6 bases). This CDR3 spans 15 amino acids. Germline CDR1 MNHEY, CDR2 SMNVEV (reference sequence). V was trimmed by 1 base and J by 6 bases, leaving 15 bases between them. The CDR3 sequence: CASSLLYQGKDGYTF. The CDR3 DNA follows: TGTGCCAGCAGTTTATTGTACCAGGGGAAGGATGGCTACACCTTC.

As regards this clone: The sample contains more than one DNA sequence encoding this CDR3. The chain uses TRBV5-1 and TRBJ1-1; 8 bases are shared with TRBD1. The CDR3 has 14 amino acids. Looked up from germline, CDR1 is SGHRS and CDR2 is YFSETQ. With 0 bases clipped from V and 6 bases from J, the junction kept 4 bases outside the gene matches. The CDR3 coding sequence is TGCGCCAGCAGCTTGGGACAGGGGATTCCTGAAGCTTTCTTT. Translated: CASSLGQGIPEAFF.

V and J are TRBV9 and TRBJ2-2, with 8 nucleotides matching TRBD2. The length of the CDR3 is 14 residues. Germline CDR1 reads SGDLS; CDR2 reads YYNGEE. Trimming cost V 7 bases and J 4 bases; bases outside gene matches: 6. This CDR3 is CASQSGSVTGELFF. Here the CDR3 DNA reads TGTGCCAGCCAAAGCGGGAGCGTCACCGGGGAGCTGTTTTTT.

This chain uses TRBV19 with TRBJ2-7; D is unresolved. With 3 bases removed from V and 3 bases from J, the gap between germline ends came to 9 bases. The CDR3 length is 13 residues. CDR1 and CDR2 (germline): LNHDA, SQIVND (reference sequence). Here the CDR3 DNA reads TGTGCCAGTAGTATGGCAACTAACTACGAGCAGTACTTC. Its protein is CASSMATNYEQYF.

This rearrangement joins TRBV28 to TRBJ1-1, with 7 positions matching TRBD1. From germline, CDR1 is MDHEN and CDR2 SYDVKM. The ends lost 5 bases at V and 3 bases at J; junction bases unmatched: 9. The CDR3 is 15 residues long. In nucleotides, the CDR3 is TGTGCCAGCAGTGCCCAAGGGGGCTGGGACACTGAAGCTTTCTTT. It codes for CASSAQGGWDTEAFF.

The chain couples TRBV30 to TRBJ2-7; D unclear. The CDR3 contains 11 residues. The germline gives CDR1 GTSNPN, CDR2 SVGIG (reference sequence). Trimming cost V 0 bases and J 6 bases, with 6 bases left between them. The CDR3 DNA sequence: TGTGCCTGGAGTGTAAGCTCCGAGCAGTACTTC. Translated, it gives CAWSVSSEQYF.

On this clone: The junction shows a germline mismatch at one end, possibly a read error. The chain uses TRBV27 and TRBJ1-5; 8 nucleotides line up with TRBD1. Per the germline V gene, CDR1 is MNHEY and CDR2 is SMNVEV (reference sequence). The CDR3 sequence is 14 residues long. The CDR3 DNA sequence: TGTGCCAGCAGTTTCGCAGGGGGCGGTCAGTCCCAGCATTTT. The encoded protein is CASSFAGGGQSQHF.

The V call is TRBV20-1, the J call TRBJ2-7; D is ambiguous. The CDR3 is made up of 11 amino acids. Trimming removed 6 bases from V and 3 bases from J, with 9 bases in between. Germline V gene lookup returns CDR1 DFQATT and CDR2 SNEGSKA (reference sequence). This CDR3 is CSAPRDYEQYF. CDR3 sequence (DNA): TGCAGTGCCCCGCGCGACTACGAGCAGTACTTC.

This sequence joins TRBV7-2 and TRBJ2-3; the match to TRBD2 covers 13 bases. The germline V gene has CDR1 SGHTA and CDR2 FQGNSA. This CDR3 is built from 17 residues. The ends lost 2 bases at V and 3 bases at J; junction bases unmatched: 5. The CDR3, as DNA: TGTGCCAGCAGCTTACGACTAGCGGGAGGAAATACAGATACGCAGTATTTT. This sequence encodes CASSLRLAGGNTDTQYF.

V is TRBV28 and J is TRBJ2-6; D uncertain. Germline assignment: CDR1 MDHEN and CDR2 SYDVKM. This CDR3 has 18 amino acids. Trimming cost V 5 bases and J 5 bases, with 22 bases left between them. The CDR3 region has the DNA TGTGCCAGCAGTAGTGCGATCTTGACACAAAGTCGGGCCAACGTCCTGACTTTC. Protein: CASSSAILTQSRANVLTF.

The V call is TRBV4-2, the J call TRBJ2-7; 11 nucleotides match TRBD2. Per germline, CDR1 LGHNA and CDR2 YNFKEQ. V gave up 4 bases and J gave up 0 bases; unmatched junction bases: 8. The CDR3 extends over 17 amino acids. The CDR3 loop reads CASSPSVLAGASYEQYF. CDR3 DNA: TGTGCCAGCAGCCCCAGCGTACTAGCGGGAGCCTCCTACGAGCAGTACTTC.

This CDR3 reads CASSVTSGSQETQYF. CDR3 DNA: TGTGCCAGCAGTGTGACTAGCGGGTCCCAAGAGACCCAGTACTTC. The rearrangement joins TRBV6-1 to TRBJ2-5, with 10 bases aligning to TRBD2. The CDR3 loop spans 15 amino acids. J was trimmed by 1 base and V by 4 bases; bases with no gene match: 3. The germline CDR1 and CDR2 sequences are MNHNS and SASEGT.

This rearrangement joins TRBV18 to TRBJ2-5; D may be TRBD1 (5 bases). Per the germline V gene, CDR1 is KGHSH and CDR2 is LQKENI. This CDR3 is built from 14 residues. V was pared by 4 bases and J by 4 bases, with 13 bases between. CDR3 amino acids: CASSHSTVRETQYF. CDR3 bases: TGTGCCAGCTCACATTCGACAGTGAGAGAGACCCAGTACTTC.

The chain employs TRBV5-1 and TRBJ2-1; a possible D gene is TRBD1 (5 bases). CDR3 length equals 14 residues. Trimming took off 4 bases at V and 4 bases at J, with 12 bases between the two ends. The V gene's germline CDR1 is SGHRS and CDR2 YFSETQ. The CDR3 coding sequence is TGCGCCAGCAGCACGCGACAGTTTTACAATGAGCAGTTCTTC. It codes for CASSTRQFYNEQFF.